The 29 T cell receptor beta chains given below trace back to one sample, sequenced in a study of T cell responses to AZD1222 COVID-19 vaccine. Generated by immunoSEQ multiplex PCR, the TCRdb table keeps only in-frame clones and is missing some. The table lists some 150,000 clones, about nine tenths of them singletons. Sequenced material: peripheral blood, taken on day 0 of AZD1222 vaccination. These TCRs come from an adult in good health.

The rearrangement links TRBV10-3 to TRBJ2-1, with D unresolved. CDR3 length equals 13 residues. Per the germline V gene, CDR1 is ENHRY and CDR2 is SYGVKD. Trimming cost V 6 bases and J 7 bases, with 13 bases left between them. The CDR3 DNA follows: TGTGCCATCAGGCCAGCAGCGTCAAATGAGCAGTTCTTC. Amino acids: CAIRPAASNEQFF.

The genes are TRBV10-3 and TRBJ1-1, with D possibly being TRBD1 (5 bases). Germline V CDR1 and CDR2: ENHRY, SYGVKD. The CDR3 is 16 residues long. V was trimmed by 5 bases and J by 0 bases, leaving 16 bases between them. CDR3 protein: CAISRGEGLMNTEAFF. The CDR3 DNA is TGTGCCATCAGTAGGGGTGAGGGGCTGATGAACACTGAAGCTTTCTTT.

The chain uses TRBV7-8 and TRBJ2-1, with D uncertain. The V gene's germline CDR1 is SGHVS and CDR2 FQNEAQ. V lost 1 base to trimming and J lost 9 bases, with 10 bases between them. The CDR3 runs 13 residues. The CDR3 sequence: CASSLGAAGEQFF. CDR3 nucleotide sequence: TGTGCCAGCAGCTTAGGCGCGGCAGGTGAGCAGTTCTTC.

The rearrangement joins TRBV28 to TRBJ1-1, with 8 bases that match TRBD1. The CDR3 length is 15 residues. V gave up 5 bases and J gave up 1 base; unmatched junction bases: 6. CDR1 and CDR2 from the germline V gene are MDHEN and SYDVKM. This chain's CDR3 is CASSPPGTGNTEAFF. Here the CDR3 DNA reads TGTGCCAGCAGTCCCCCGGGGACAGGGAACACTGAAGCTTTCTTT.

The chain joins TRBV29-1 to TRBJ1-2; 8 bases match TRBD1. The CDR3 has 12 residues. CDR1 is SQVTM, CDR2 ANQGSEA, per germline. V shed 8 bases, J shed 7 bases, and the junction held 9 bases outside the gene matches. CDR3 bases: TGCAGCTCAGGACAGGGCCTTAGTGGCTACACCTTC. As protein: CSSGQGLSGYTF.

J is TRBJ2-3 and V is TRBV4-1, with D unresolved. This CDR3 region has 14 residues. V shed 3 bases and J shed 6 bases, with 13 bases lying between them. Germline V gives CDR1 MGHRA, CDR2 YSYEKL. The chain's CDR3 is CASSQDRIGDTQYF. The CDR3 DNA reads TGCGCCAGCAGCCAGGACCGCATTGGGGATACGCAGTATTTT.

The chain uses TRBV5-1 and TRBJ2-7; TRBD2 agrees at 12 bases. Trimming at V came to 4 bases and at J to 7 bases, leaving 9 bases not matched to a gene. Germline V lookup: CDR1 SGHRS, CDR2 YFSETQ. The CDR3 contains 15 residues. The CDR3 DNA reads TGCGCCAGCAGCAACCGGACTAGCGGGACGGGAGAGCAGTACTTC. It is translated as CASSNRTSGTGEQYF.

The chain is built from TRBV6-5 and TRBJ2-7; 11 nucleotides match TRBD2. The CDR3 is made up of 15 amino acids. Losses at the gene ends were 0 bases for V and 2 bases for J; bases not matched to a gene: 0. Germline V gene data show CDR1 as MNHEY and CDR2 as SVGAGI. Here the CDR3 reads CASSYSLAGAYEQYF. CDR3 DNA sequence: TGTGCCAGCAGTTACTCACTAGCGGGAGCCTACGAGCAGTACTTC.

This clone was detected only a few times. This chain joins TRBV28 and TRBJ2-2, with no clear D. Trimming pared 5 bases from V and 0 bases from J, leaving 13 bases between. Germline lookup yields CDR1 MDHEN and CDR2 SYDVKM. This CDR3 region has 16 residues. This CDR3 reads CASSTYPPPNTGELFF. CDR3 in DNA: TGTGCCAGCAGTACATACCCCCCCCCGAACACCGGGGAGCTGTTTTTT.

The V gene is TRBV24-1, the J gene TRBJ1-5; D unclear. The CDR3 sequence is 12 residues long. CDR1 and CDR2 from the germline V gene are KGHDR and SFDVKD. Deletions cut 3 bases from V and 6 bases from J, with 5 bases between. The CDR3 sequence: CATSDQGQPQHF. Here the CDR3 DNA reads TGTGCCACCAGTGATCAAGGTCAGCCCCAGCATTTT.

The chain has TRBV19 and TRBJ2-1, with D perhaps matching TRBD2 (6 bases). In germline, CDR1 is LNHDA, CDR2 SQIVND (reference sequence). The CDR3 is 16 amino acids. Trimming left V 3 bases short and J 6 bases short, with 18 bases between. For the CDR3, the DNA is TGTGCCAGTAGTATTTATCCTAGCGCCATGGGCAATGAGCAGTTCTTC. Its translation is CASSIYPSAMGNEQFF.

The genes are TRBV5-1 and TRBJ2-2; D is undetermined. Trimming pared 3 bases from V and 8 bases from J, leaving 20 bases between. Germline V gene data show CDR1 as SGHRS and CDR2 as YFSETQ. There are 16 residues in the CDR3. The CDR3 loop reads CASSSRLFPLSGELFF. In DNA, the CDR3 is TGCGCCAGCAGCTCCCGTTTGTTTCCATTGTCTGGGGAGCTGTTTTTT. The whole variable domain, filled in from reference TRBV5-1 and TRBJ2-2, reads KAGVTQTPRYLIKTRGQQVTLSCSPISGHRSVSWYQQTPGQGLQFLFEYFSETQRNKGNFPGRFSGRQFSNSRSEMNVSTLELGDSALYLCASSSRLFPLSGELFFGEGSRLTVL.

V usage is TRBV5-6 and J usage is TRBJ1-2; D is possibly TRBD1 (6 bases). Germline CDR1 SGHDT, CDR2 YYEEEE. The CDR3 is 13 amino acids. Trimming stripped 6 bases from V and 4 bases from J, with 13 bases between. CDR3 region: CASTLRGSYGYTF. CDR3 bases: TGTGCCAGCACCTTAAGGGGGAGCTATGGCTACACCTTC.

J is TRBJ2-7 and V is TRBV3-1 (or the pseudogene TRBV3-2), with D uncertain. The CDR3 totals 13 residues. CDR1 and CDR2 from the germline V gene are LGHDT and YNNKEL (reference sequence). Deletions cut 4 bases from V and 1 base from J, with 8 bases between. CDR3 loop: CASSPRRSYEQYF. The CDR3 DNA reads as TGTGCCAGCAGCCCTCGCCGGTCCTACGAGCAGTACTTC.

The chain is built from TRBV7-2 and TRBJ2-5; 7 nucleotides match TRBD2. This CDR3 spans 14 amino acids. With 1 base clipped from V and 5 bases from J, the junction kept 4 bases outside the gene matches. CDR1 SGHTA and CDR2 FQGNSA come from the germline V gene. For the CDR3, the DNA is TGTGCCAGCAGCTTAGGGGGAGGGCCTGAGACCCAGTACTTC. It encodes CASSLGGGPETQYF. Together with reference TRBV7-2 and TRBJ2-5, the CDR3 gives the full variable domain: GAGVSQSPSNKVTEKGKDVELRCDPISGHTALYWYRQSLGQGLEFLIYFQGNSAPDKSGLPSDRFSAERTGGSVSTLTIQRTQQEDSAVYLCASSLGGGPETQYFGPGTRLLVL.

The chain is built from TRBV6-5 and TRBJ1-1, with 7 positions matching TRBD1. Germline V gene data show CDR1 as MNHEY and CDR2 as SVGAGI. This CDR3 comprises 15 residues. The ends lost 7 bases at V and 1 base at J; junction bases unmatched: 9. CDR3 in amino acids: CASTSQQGRNTEAFF. Here the CDR3 DNA reads TGTGCCAGCACCTCCCAACAGGGGAGGAACACTGAAGCTTTCTTT.

The chain couples TRBV6-1 to TRBJ2-2; a possible D gene is TRBD2 (5 bases). The CDR3 sequence is 15 residues long. Trimming stripped 3 bases from V and 2 bases from J, with 10 bases between. Germline lookup yields CDR1 MNHNS and CDR2 SASEGT. The CDR3 DNA reads as TGTGCCAGCAGTGATTGGACTGATAACACCGGGGAGCTGTTTTTT. It encodes CASSDWTDNTGELFF.

CDR3 in amino acids: CASSVEPDSNQPQHF. The CDR3 region has the DNA TGTGCCAGCAGCGTAGAACCGGATAGCAATCAGCCCCAGCATTTT. J is TRBJ1-5 and V is TRBV9; D gene ambiguous. The germline gives CDR1 SGDLS, CDR2 YYNGEE. This CDR3 has 15 amino acids. Deletions cut 0 bases from V and 0 bases from J, with 7 bases between.

In this sample, this clone turned up a few times. The CDR3 coding sequence is TGCGCCAGCAGCCAAGGCGTACAGGAGTTTCAGCCCCAGCATTTT. Protein product: CASSQGVQEFQPQHF. The chain carries TRBV4-3 and TRBJ1-5; weak D call: TRBD1 (5 bases). The CDR3 length is 15 residues. Germline V gives CDR1 LGHNA, CDR2 YSLEER. V was trimmed by 1 base and J by 6 bases, leaving 13 bases between them.

The rearrangement uses TRBV12-3 or TRBV12-4 and TRBJ2-5; D perhaps matches TRBD1 (6 bases). Trimming removed 6 bases at V and 3 bases at J, with 11 bases between. The CDR3 is made up of 13 amino acids. CDR3 sequence reads: CASSLGQKETQYF. CDR3 nucleotides: TGTGCCAGCAGCCTAGGACAGAAAGAGACCCAGTACTTC.

The V gene is TRBV7-2, the J gene TRBJ2-7, with TRBD2 matching over 13 bases. The ends lost 0 bases at V and 4 bases at J; junction bases unmatched: 3. Germline lookup yields CDR1 SGHTA and CDR2 FQGNSA. CDR3 length: 16 amino acids. The CDR3 region is CASSLAATSGGYEQYF. The CDR3 region has the DNA TGTGCCAGCAGCTTAGCGGCGACTAGCGGGGGGTACGAGCAGTACTTC.

The V gene is TRBV27, the J gene TRBJ2-7; possibly TRBD2 for D (6 bases). The germline V gene encodes CDR1 MNHEY and CDR2 SMNVEV (reference sequence). V was pared by 2 bases and J by 2 bases, with 10 bases between. CDR3 length equals 14 residues. The CDR3 sequence is CASSLRGRPYEQYF. In DNA form, the CDR3 reads TGTGCCAGCAGTTTACGGGGGAGGCCCTACGAGCAGTACTTC.

The CDR3 coding sequence is TGTGCCAGCTCACCAACCCCGTCGGGAAATTCACCCCTCCACTTT. Amino acids: CASSPTPSGNSPLHF. The rearrangement uses TRBV18 and TRBJ1-6, with D unresolved. V lost 2 bases and J 7 bases, leaving 12 bases between the germline ends. The V gene's germline CDR1 is KGHSH and CDR2 LQKENI. CDR3 size: 15 residues. The entire variable domain, with the rest obtained from reference TRBV18 and TRBJ1-6, is as follows: NAGVMQNPRHLVRRRGQEARLRCSPMKGHSHVYWYRQLPEEGLKFMVYLQKENIIDESGMPKERFSAEFPKEGPSILRIQQVVRGDSAAYFCASSPTPSGNSPLHFGNGTRLTVT.

The rearrangement joins TRBV5-1 to TRBJ1-4, with D possibly matching TRBD1 (5 bases). V lost 3 bases, J lost 0 bases, and 12 bases lay in between. This CDR3 is built from 16 residues. Per germline, CDR1 SGHRS and CDR2 YFSETQ. As DNA, the CDR3 is TGCGCCAGCAGCTCCTCAGGGAGGGCAACTAATGAAAAACTGTTTTTT. Translated, it gives CASSSSGRATNEKLFF.

This chain links TRBV2 with TRBJ2-2; the match to TRBD2 covers 14 bases. In germline, CDR1 is SNHLY, CDR2 FYNNEI. V lost 6 bases to trimming and J lost 6 bases; unmatched junction nucleotides: 3. The CDR3 totals 15 residues. The CDR3 sequence is CASRRGLAGAGELFF. DNA for the CDR3: TGTGCCAGCAGGAGGGGACTAGCGGGAGCCGGGGAGCTGTTTTTT.

The V call is TRBV19, the J call TRBJ2-7; D possibly corresponds to TRBD1 (6 bases). Trimming cost V 3 bases and J 6 bases, with 21 bases left between them. The CDR3 has 16 residues. Germline V lookup: CDR1 LNHDA, CDR2 SQIVND (reference sequence). CDR3 nucleotide sequence: TGTGCCAGTAGTATTCAGGGGCAGGTCAATTTCGGCGAGCAGTACTTC. Its protein product is CASSIQGQVNFGEQYF.

The chain employs TRBV18 and TRBJ1-5; unclear D gene. This CDR3 has 13 amino acids. Germline V gene sequence: CDR1 KGHSH, CDR2 LQKENI. The V and J ends lost 3 bases and 0 bases respectively, with 3 bases between them. The DNA of the CDR3 is TGTGCCAGCTCACCCGTTAGCAATCAGCCCCAGCATTTT. This gives the protein CASSPVSNQPQHF.

CDR3 protein: CASKAGGPYEQYF. CDR3 DNA: TGTGCCAGCAAGGCGGGAGGGCCCTACGAGCAGTACTTC. The rearrangement uses TRBV27 and TRBJ2-7; 9 nucleotides match TRBD2. J was trimmed by 2 bases and V by 7 bases; bases with no gene match: 3. Per germline, CDR1 MNHEY and CDR2 SMNVEV (reference sequence). This CDR3 comprises 13 residues.

The chain couples TRBV27 to TRBJ2-2; TRBD1 aligns across 10 bases. V dropped 9 bases and J dropped 2; count of bases not matched to a gene: 12. Germline V gene lookup returns CDR1 MNHEY and CDR2 SMNVEV (reference sequence). This CDR3 has 17 amino acids. CDR3 region: CASKGRGTGANTGELFF. The CDR3 nucleotides are TGTGCCAGTAAGGGTAGGGGGACAGGGGCTAACACCGGGGAGCTGTTTTTT.